The 3 T cell receptor beta chains in this list originate from one sample, sequenced in a study of PD-1 blockade in mismatch repair-deficient tumors. Profiling relied on immunoSEQ multiplex PCR, and the TCRdb table lists in-frame clones only, not all of them. The sample holds 100,000 or so clones, under 90% seen once. Material: peripheral blood, obtained approximately 36 weeks after starting pembrolizumab. The receptor set was obtained from an adult with mismatch repair-deficient cancer.

The rearrangement uses TRBV7-6 and TRBJ2-1; D remains unclear. The CDR3 has 12 residues. Per germline, CDR1 SGHVS and CDR2 FNYEAQ. Trimming took 1 base from V and 7 from J, leaving 5 bases between them. CDR3 in amino acids: CASSLGVNEQFF. The CDR3 region has the DNA TGTGCCAGCAGCTTAGGGGTGAATGAGCAGTTCTTC. The variable domain in full, completed from reference TRBV7-6 and TRBJ2-1, reads GAGVSQSPRYKVTKRGQDVALRCDPISGHVSLYWYRQALGQGPEFLTYFNYEAQQDKSGLPNDRFSAERPEGSISTLTIQRTEQRDSAMYRCASSLGVNEQFFGPGTRLTVL.

By share of the sample, this clone is large. V is TRBV7-9 and J is TRBJ2-2; no definite D call. The CDR3 consists of 14 residues. Trimming cost V 4 bases and J 0 bases, with 6 bases left between them. Looked up from germline, CDR1 is SEHNR and CDR2 is FQNEAQ (reference sequence). The CDR3 DNA reads TGTGCCAGCAGCTCAAACCCGAACACCGGGGAGCTGTTTTTT. Protein product: CASSSNPNTGELFF.

This chain joins TRBV10-3 and TRBJ2-1, with 8 bases identical to TRBD1. From germline, CDR1 is ENHRY and CDR2 SYGVKD. The CDR3 extends over 14 amino acids. V shed 2 bases, J shed 3 bases, and the junction held 0 bases outside the gene matches. The CDR3 DNA reads as TGTGCCATCAGTGAGGGACAGGGCTACAATGAGCAGTTCTTC. Its translation is CAISEGQGYNEQFF.